This T cell receptor (beta chain) was sequenced for a study of human T cells and chemical hapten exposure. As to time point: pre-sensitization, week 0. As to treatment: therapeutic diphenylcyclopropenone sensitization with weekly scalp DPC. Only after blood had been drawn was each patch test applied. CDR1 SQVTM and CDR2 ANQGSEA come from the germline V gene. Trimming took 7 bases from V and 2 from J, leaving 15 bases between them. The CDR3 runs to 14 residues. TCRdb reanalysed the RACE reads using MiXCR and keeps one entry per CDR3 protein. Of around 110,000 distinct CDR3 sequences in the sample, more than 10% are singletons; the top ten hold 1.6%. Study observations and caveats: Expanded TCRs created a significantly greater count of big CDR3 similarity clusters than controls did.

Concerning this clonotype itself: The antigen remains unidentified.

The chain employs TRBV29-1 and TRBJ2-1; the D gene could be TRBD1 or TRBD2 (5 bases each). This clonotype was sampled from a woman in her forties or fifties with alopecia areata. Some clones in this sample may be carry-over from other donors' samples. The specimen was whole blood, collected in connection with sensitization to the hapten diphenylcyclopropenone (DPC). The CDR3 nucleotides read TGCAGCGCCGAGACCGGGGCCCCCTACAATGAGCAGTTCTTC. Its translation: CSAETGAPYNEQFF.